The present entry profiles one T cell receptor beta chain with its context. These data come from a study of T cell responses to AZD1222 COVID-19 vaccine. There are 14 residues in the CDR3. J was trimmed by 6 bases and V by 2 bases; bases with no gene match: 5. The germline CDR1 and CDR2 sequences are GTSNPN and SVGIG (reference sequence). Method: immunoSEQ multiplex PCR; TCRdb's copy keeps in-frame clones and lacks some. This sample yields under 170,000 clones, of which 90% are seen a single time; under 4% belongs to the top ten. The chain uses TRBV30 and TRBJ1-5, with 9 bases matching TRBD1. The material sequenced was peripheral blood, taken 28 days after the second AZD1222 dose. The receptor was derived from an adult who received the AZD1222 COVID-19 vaccine. CDR3 sequence: CAWSRDRVGQPQHF. Here the CDR3 DNA reads TGTGCCTGGAGTCGGGACAGGGTCGGTCAGCCCCAGCATTTT.